This entry is about one T cell receptor (beta chain). The antigen this receptor binds is unknown. Qualities for individual bases were not recorded, and no much larger clone is one base off. The sample originates from a study of human T cells and chemical hapten exposure (dated by TCRdb to the early 2020s). Study-level background: For sensitization, 2% DPC in acetone was applied to a 2 cm by 2 cm area of upper inner arm skin. Weekly therapeutic DPC doses were additionally applied to the scalp of patients throughout the roughly 23-week study period. Patch tests used Finn chambers with 0.01% DPC on the upper back, scored after 6 days by International Contact Dermatitis Research Group standards. The patient cohort, mostly female, included alopecia areata with under or over 50% scalp involvement, alopecia totalis and alopecia universalis. Libraries were pooled for sequencing, and variation in per-sample TCR yields was attributed mainly to small differences in library volumes within the pool. Peripheral blood TCR repertoire changes were tracked in vivo in alopecia patients during primary and secondary sensitization to the hapten diphenylcyclopropenone (DPC). Patient blood was sampled pre-sensitization (week 0) and at 2, 6 and about 24 weeks after DPC sensitization. Some 29 alopecia patients gave blood for TCR sequencing at one to four time points (pre-sensitization, 2, 6 and 24 weeks).

Taken with the paper, the label for time point translates to: patch test 3, about 24 weeks after DPC sensitization. In light of the paper, this sample's treatment or condition label describes: therapeutic diphenylcyclopropenone sensitization with weekly scalp DPC. At every patch-test visit, the blood draw took place before the patch test was put on. To be eligible, patients had to be aged 18 to 70, diagnosed with alopecia and judged suitable for DPC therapy, while pregnant patients were excluded. Total RNA was extracted from unfractionated whole blood collected in Tempus Blood RNA tubes. The investigation overall reported the following: All patients had alopecia, a presumed autoimmune disease, so their immune response might differ from that of healthy individuals. Compared with pre-sensitization or healthy control sets, expanded TCRs formed significantly more large CDR3 similarity clusters, which is consistent with antigen-driven responses. After repeated subsampling, changes were observed in the strength of the expansion versus patch-test correlation and in the threshold at which the correlation became significant. DPC sensitization did not change how many TCRs were above 1 in 1000 frequency, and no evidence was found of alterations in global repertoire structure. Patch test score was positively correlated with the number of PT1 expanded TCRs, with significance at thresholds 8, 16 and 32 but not at 4.

Trimming leaves V shorter by 2 bases and J shorter by 0 bases, with the junction holding 3 bases beyond the gene matches. From its cysteine to its phenylalanine, the CDR3 spans 16 amino acids. Kept here is only the CDR3 DNA, which spans 48 bases and is read in frame from base 1. From a lookup of the germline V gene (reference sequence), CDR1 and CDR2 are GTSNPN and SVGIG. Libraries were made using RACE. Sequencing was performed on a NextSeq 500. During library preparation, unique molecular identifiers were attached to individual cDNA molecules so that TCRs could be counted in a quantitative, reproducible way. For every blood RNA sample, sequencing covered both the TCR alpha and TCR beta chains. The study's processing was this. The median number of TCRs per sample was roughly 98,000, ranging from about 20,000 to 700,000. The Decombinator software suite was used to annotate the V, J and CDR3 of the TCR reads. For PS versus PT1 abundance plots, all samples were subsampled to the same number of TCRs (28,000). TCRs were defined as expanded if absent before sensitization and observed at least eight times at the 2-week time point. TCRdb redid the processing of the public reads, applying fastp at Q25 and MiXCR, and retained in-frame beta chains. Identical CDR3 proteins give one entry, which carries the most common genes and DNA. None of the V and J calls come from the authors' own analysis; TCRdb made them. Counted in this sample were 90,000 to 110,000 distinct CDR3 sequences; less than 40% of them appeared once. Around 2.5% of the sample rests with the top ten.

Sequencing was performed on whole blood, taken in connection with sensitization to the hapten diphenylcyclopropenone (DPC). The sequence links TRBV30 to TRBJ2-2, and 10 junctional nucleotides match TRBD2. The origin of this receptor is a man aged 40-55 years with alopecia areata. Some clones in this sample may be carry-over from other donors' samples. The nucleotide sequence is given as TGTGCCTGGAGTATAGCGGGAGGCGCGAACACCGGGGAGCTGTTTTTT. Translated, it gives CAWSIAGGANTGELFF.